A selection of T cell receptor beta chains follows, all from one sample in a study of Ad26.COV2.S vaccination and SARS-CoV-2 variants. The protocol was immunoSEQ multiplex PCR, while the TCRdb copy is restricted to in-frame clones and leaves out a portion. The data contain about 240,000 clones, 85% to 90% of them seen just once; the ten biggest clones take up roughly 10%. The sequenced sample was peripheral blood, obtained in a trial of Ad26.COV2.S vaccine versus placebo. Receptor source: a person aged 18-60 years who received the Ad26.COV2.S COVID-19 vaccine or a placebo. Both conserved end residues are part of each CDR3. The D gene is left open where the match is weak. Clone size is shown for a subset of rows, as once, few, many or a class of expanded clone.

>TRBJ2-7|TRBV6-5|NA|NA
CASSWGRTYEQYF
TGTGCCAGCAGTTGGGGACGGACATACGAGCAGTACTTC
>TRBJ1-5|TRBV6-5|NA|TRBD1
CASRAGQVRNQPQHF
TGTGCCAGTCGGGCCGGACAGGTCAGGAATCAGCCCCAGCATTTT
>TRBJ2-3|TRBV5-1|NA|TRBD2
CASSFPSASGGVVDTQYF
TGCGCCAGCAGCTTTCCTTCGGCTAGCGGGGGAGTAGTGGATACGCAGTATTTT
>TRBJ1-2|TRBV7-2|NA|NA
CASSLEGGVGRGYTF
TGTGCCAGCAGCTTAGAGGGGGGGGTCGGGAGAGGCTACACCTTC
>TRBJ2-2|TRBV19|NA|NA
CASSMGIGTGELFF
TGTGCCAGTAGTATGGGAATAGGCACCGGGGAGCTGTTTTTT
>TRBJ2-5|TRBV28|NA|TRBD2
CASSLGLAGGWETQYF
TGTGCCAGCAGCTTGGGACTAGCGGGAGGTTGGGAGACCCAGTACTTC
>TRBJ2-3|TRBV6-4|NA|NA
CASSVDRNTDTQYF
TGTGCCAGCAGTGTAGACAGAAACACAGATACGCAGTATTTT
>TRBJ1-2|TRBV7-9|NA|TRBD1
CASSLLTGALASYTF
TGTGCCAGCAGCTTATTGACAGGGGCCCTGGCGAGCTACACCTTC
>TRBJ2-7|TRBV11-2|once|TRBD1
CASSLDPGQGYEQYF
TGTGCCAGCAGCTTAGATCCCGGACAGGGGTACGAGCAGTACTTC
>TRBJ1-5|TRBV24-1|NA|NA
CATSTPAGRGNNQPQHF
TGTGCCACCAGTACCCCAGCGGGCCGGGGAAACAATCAGCCCCAGCATTTT